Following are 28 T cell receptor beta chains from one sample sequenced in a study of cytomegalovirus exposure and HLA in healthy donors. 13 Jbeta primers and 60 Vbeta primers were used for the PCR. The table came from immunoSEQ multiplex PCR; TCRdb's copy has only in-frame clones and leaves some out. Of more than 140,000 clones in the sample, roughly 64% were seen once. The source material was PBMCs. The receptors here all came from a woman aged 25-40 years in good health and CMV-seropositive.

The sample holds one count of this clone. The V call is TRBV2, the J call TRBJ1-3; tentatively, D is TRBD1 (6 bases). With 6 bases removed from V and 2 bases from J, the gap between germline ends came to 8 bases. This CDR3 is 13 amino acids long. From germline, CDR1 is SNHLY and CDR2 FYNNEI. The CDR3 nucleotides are TGTGCCAGCAGCCCAGGGGCTGGAAACACCATATATTTT. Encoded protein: CASSPGAGNTIYF.

The CDR3, as DNA: TGTGCCGCAGGACAGCGCTCTGGGGCCAACGTCCTGACTTTC. Protein product: CAAGQRSGANVLTF. The chain carries TRBV7-6 and TRBJ2-6, with D possibly being TRBD1 (6 bases). The CDR3 runs to 14 residues. Trimming cost V 11 bases and J 0 bases, with 11 bases left between them. Germline V gene sequence: CDR1 SGHVS, CDR2 FNYEAQ. The full variable domain, its missing parts supplied by reference TRBV7-6 and TRBJ2-6, is GAGVSQSPRYKVTKRGQDVALRCDPISGHVSLYWYRQALGQGPEFLTYFNYEAQQDKSGLPNDRFSAERPEGSISTLTIQRTEQRDSAMYRCAAGQRSGANVLTFGAGSRLTVL.

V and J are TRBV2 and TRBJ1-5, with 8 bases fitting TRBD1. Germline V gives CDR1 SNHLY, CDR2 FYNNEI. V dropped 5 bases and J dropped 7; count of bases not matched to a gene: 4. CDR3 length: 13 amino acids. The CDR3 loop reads CASSNRGYQPQHF. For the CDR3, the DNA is TGTGCCAGCAGTAACAGGGGGTACCAGCCCCAGCATTTT. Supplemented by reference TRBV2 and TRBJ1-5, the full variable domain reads EPEVTQTPSHQVTQMGQEVILRCVPISNHLYFYWYRQILGQKVEFLVSFYNNEISEKSEIFDDQFSVERPDGSNFTLKIRSTKLEDSAMYFCASSNRGYQPQHFGDGTRLSIL.

CDR3 sequence reads: CASSTNSSPNQPQHF. DNA of the CDR3: TGTGCCAGTAGTACCAATTCGAGCCCAAATCAGCCCCAGCATTTT. The J gene is TRBJ1-5, the V gene TRBV19, with D unclear. CDR1 LNHDA and CDR2 SQIVND come from the germline V gene (reference sequence). This CDR3 has 15 residues. V lost 4 bases to trimming and J lost 4 bases, with 14 bases between them.

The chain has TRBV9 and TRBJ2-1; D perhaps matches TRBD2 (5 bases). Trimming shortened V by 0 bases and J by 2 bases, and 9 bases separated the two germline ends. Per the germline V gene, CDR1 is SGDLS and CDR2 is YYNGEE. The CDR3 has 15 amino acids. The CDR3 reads CASSVGTSPYNEQFF. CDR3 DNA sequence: TGTGCCAGCAGCGTAGGGACTTCACCCTACAATGAGCAGTTCTTC.

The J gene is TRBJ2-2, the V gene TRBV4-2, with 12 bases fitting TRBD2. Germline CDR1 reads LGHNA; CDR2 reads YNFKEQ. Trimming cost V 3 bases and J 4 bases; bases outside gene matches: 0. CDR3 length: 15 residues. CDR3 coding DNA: TGTGCCAGCAGCCAGGGACTAGCGGGCACCGGGGAGCTGTTTTTT. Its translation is CASSQGLAGTGELFF.

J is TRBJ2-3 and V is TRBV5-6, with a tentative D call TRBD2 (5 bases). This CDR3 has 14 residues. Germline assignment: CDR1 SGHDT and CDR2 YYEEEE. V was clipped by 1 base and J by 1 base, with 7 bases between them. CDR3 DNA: TGTGCCAGCAGCTTGTTGCGGGGCACAGATACGCAGTATTTT. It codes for CASSLLRGTDTQYF.

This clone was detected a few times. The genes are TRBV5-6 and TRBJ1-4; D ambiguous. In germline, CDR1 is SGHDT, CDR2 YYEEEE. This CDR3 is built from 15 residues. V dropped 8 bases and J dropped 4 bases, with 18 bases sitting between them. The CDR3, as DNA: TGTGCCAGTCTTGATTCGTCCCAGATTAATGAAAAACTGTTTTTT. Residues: CASLDSSQINEKLFF.

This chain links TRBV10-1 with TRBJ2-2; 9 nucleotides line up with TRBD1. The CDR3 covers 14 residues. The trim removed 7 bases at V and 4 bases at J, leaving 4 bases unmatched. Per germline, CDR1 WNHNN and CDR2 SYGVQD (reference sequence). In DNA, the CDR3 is TGCGCCAGCACTGGGACAGGGACCACCGGGGAGCTGTTTTTT. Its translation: CASTGTGTTGELFF.

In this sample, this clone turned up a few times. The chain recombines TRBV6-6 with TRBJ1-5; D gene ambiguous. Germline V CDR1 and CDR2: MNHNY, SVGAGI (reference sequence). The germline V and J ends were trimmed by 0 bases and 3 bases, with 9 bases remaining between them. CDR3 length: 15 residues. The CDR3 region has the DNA TGTGCCAGCAGTTACTCGGGCAGGAACAATCAGCCCCAGCATTTT. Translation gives CASSYSGRNNQPQHF.

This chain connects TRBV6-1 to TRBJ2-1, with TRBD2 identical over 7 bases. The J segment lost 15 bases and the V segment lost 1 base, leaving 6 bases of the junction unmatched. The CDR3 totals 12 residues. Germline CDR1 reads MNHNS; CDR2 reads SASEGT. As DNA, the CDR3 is TGTGCCAGCAGTGAAGGGGGGAGGGGCCGGTTCTTC. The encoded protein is CASSEGGRGRFF.

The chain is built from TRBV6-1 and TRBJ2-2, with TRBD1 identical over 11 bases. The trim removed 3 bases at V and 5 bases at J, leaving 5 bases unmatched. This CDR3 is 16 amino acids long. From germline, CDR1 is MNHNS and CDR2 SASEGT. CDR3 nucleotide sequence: TGTGCCAGCAGTGAGGGGACAGGGGGACGGACCGGGGAGCTGTTTTTT. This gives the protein CASSEGTGGRTGELFF.

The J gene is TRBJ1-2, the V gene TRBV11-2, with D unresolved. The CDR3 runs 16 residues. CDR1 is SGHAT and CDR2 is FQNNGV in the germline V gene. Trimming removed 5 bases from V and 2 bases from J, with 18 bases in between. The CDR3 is CASSHFRTGENYGYTF. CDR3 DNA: TGTGCCAGCAGCCATTTTCGGACCGGGGAAAACTATGGCTACACCTTC.

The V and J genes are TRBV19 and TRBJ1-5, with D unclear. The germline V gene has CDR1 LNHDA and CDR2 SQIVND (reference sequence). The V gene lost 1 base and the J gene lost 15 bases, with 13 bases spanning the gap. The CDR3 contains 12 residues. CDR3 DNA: TGTGCCAGTAGTATAGGTGAGGTTGCGAGGCATTTT. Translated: CASSIGEVARHF.

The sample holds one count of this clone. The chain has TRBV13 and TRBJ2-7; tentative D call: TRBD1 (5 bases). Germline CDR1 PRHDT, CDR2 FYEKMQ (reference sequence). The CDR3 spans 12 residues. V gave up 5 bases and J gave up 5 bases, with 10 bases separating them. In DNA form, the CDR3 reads TGTGCCAGCAGCCGTCGACAGAACGAGCAGTACTTC. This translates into CASSRRQNEQYF.

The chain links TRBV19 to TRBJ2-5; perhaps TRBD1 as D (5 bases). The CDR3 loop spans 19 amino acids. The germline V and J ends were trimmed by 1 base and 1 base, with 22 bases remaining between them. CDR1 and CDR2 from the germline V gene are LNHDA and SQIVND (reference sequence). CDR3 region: CASSIVPAGNGGVQETQYF. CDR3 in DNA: TGTGCCAGTAGTATAGTCCCGGCAGGGAATGGTGGGGTCCAAGAGACCCAGTACTTC.

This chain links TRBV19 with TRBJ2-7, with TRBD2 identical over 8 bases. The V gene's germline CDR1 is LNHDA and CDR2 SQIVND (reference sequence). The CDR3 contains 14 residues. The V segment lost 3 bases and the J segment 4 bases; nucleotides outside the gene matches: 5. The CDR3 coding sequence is TGTGCCAGTAGTATTCCGGGAGGGATTTACGAGCAGTACTTC. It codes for CASSIPGGIYEQYF.

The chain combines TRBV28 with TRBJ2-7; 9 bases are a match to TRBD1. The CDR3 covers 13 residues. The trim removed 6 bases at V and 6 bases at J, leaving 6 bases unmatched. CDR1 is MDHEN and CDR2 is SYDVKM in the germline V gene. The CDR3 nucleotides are TGTGCCAGCAGCGACAGGGGGTACGTCGAGCAGTACTTC. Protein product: CASSDRGYVEQYF.

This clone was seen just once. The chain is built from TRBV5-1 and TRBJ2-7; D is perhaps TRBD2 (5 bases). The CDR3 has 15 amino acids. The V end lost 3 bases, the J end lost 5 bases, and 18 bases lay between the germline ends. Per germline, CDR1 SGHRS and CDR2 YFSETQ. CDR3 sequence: CASSSGLPLLHEQYF. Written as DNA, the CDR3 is TGCGCCAGCAGCTCAGGACTCCCCTTGCTGCACGAGCAGTACTTC.

In DNA, the CDR3 is TGTGCCAGCAGGCAGGAACCCTACGAGCAGTACTTC. It encodes CASRQEPYEQYF. The J gene is TRBJ2-7, the V gene TRBV2; D remains ambiguous. There are 12 residues in the CDR3. Trimming left V 6 bases short and J 2 bases short, with 8 bases between. The V gene's germline CDR1 is SNHLY and CDR2 FYNNEI.

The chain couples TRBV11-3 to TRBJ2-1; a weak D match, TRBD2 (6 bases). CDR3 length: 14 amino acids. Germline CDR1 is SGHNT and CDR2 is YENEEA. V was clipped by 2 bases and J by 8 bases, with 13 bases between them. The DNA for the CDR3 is TGTGCCAGCAGCTTAATGATCGGGAGTGATGAGCAGTTCTTC. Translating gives CASSLMIGSDEQFF.

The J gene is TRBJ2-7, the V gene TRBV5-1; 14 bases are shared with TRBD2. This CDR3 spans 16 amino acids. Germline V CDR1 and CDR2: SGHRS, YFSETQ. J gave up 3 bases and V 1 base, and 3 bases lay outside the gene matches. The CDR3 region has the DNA TGCGCCAGCAGCTTGACCGGGACTAGCGGGAGCTACGAGCAGTACTTC. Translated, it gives CASSLTGTSGSYEQYF. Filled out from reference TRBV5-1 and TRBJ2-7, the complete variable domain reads KAGVTQTPRYLIKTRGQQVTLSCSPISGHRSVSWYQQTPGQGLQFLFEYFSETQRNKGNFPGRFSGRQFSNSRSEMNVSTLELGDSALYLCASSLTGTSGSYEQYFGPGTRLTVT.

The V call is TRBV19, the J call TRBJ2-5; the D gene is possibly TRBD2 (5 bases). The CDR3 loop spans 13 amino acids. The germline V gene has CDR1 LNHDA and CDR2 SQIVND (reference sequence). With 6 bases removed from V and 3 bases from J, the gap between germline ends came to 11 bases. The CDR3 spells CASSSGEEETQYF. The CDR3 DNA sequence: TGTGCCAGTAGCAGCGGTGAAGAAGAGACCCAGTACTTC. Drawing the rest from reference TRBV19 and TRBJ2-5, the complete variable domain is DGGITQSPKYLFRKEGQNVTLSCEQNLNHDAMYWYRQDPGQGLRLIYYSQIVNDFQKGDIAEGYSVSREKKESFPLTVTSAQKNPTAFYLCASSSGEEETQYFGPGTRLLVL.

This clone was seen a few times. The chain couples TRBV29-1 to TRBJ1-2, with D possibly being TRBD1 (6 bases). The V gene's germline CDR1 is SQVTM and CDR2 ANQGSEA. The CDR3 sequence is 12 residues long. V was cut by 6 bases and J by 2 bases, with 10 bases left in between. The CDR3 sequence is CSVGGANYGYTF. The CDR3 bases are TGCAGCGTGGGGGGGGCGAACTATGGCTACACCTTC.

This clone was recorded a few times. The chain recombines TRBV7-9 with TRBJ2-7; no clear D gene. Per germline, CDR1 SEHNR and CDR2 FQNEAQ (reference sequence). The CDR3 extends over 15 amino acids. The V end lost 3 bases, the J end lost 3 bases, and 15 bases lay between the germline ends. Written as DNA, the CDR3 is TGTGCCAGCAGCTTTGGCGTCACAGTGGACTACGAGCAGTACTTC. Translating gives CASSFGVTVDYEQYF.

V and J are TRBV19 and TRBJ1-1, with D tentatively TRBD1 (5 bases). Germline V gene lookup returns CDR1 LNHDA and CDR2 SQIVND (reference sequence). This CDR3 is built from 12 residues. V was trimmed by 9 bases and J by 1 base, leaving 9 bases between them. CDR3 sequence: CASNTGNTEAFF. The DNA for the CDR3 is TGTGCCAGCAACACAGGGAACACTGAAGCTTTCTTT.

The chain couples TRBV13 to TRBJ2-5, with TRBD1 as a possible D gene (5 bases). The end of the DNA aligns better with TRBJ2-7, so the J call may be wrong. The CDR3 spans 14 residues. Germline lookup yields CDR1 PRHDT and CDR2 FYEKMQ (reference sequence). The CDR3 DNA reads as TGTGCCAGCAGCTTACCTGGGCAGGGCTACGAGCAGTACTTC. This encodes CASSLPGQGYEQYF.

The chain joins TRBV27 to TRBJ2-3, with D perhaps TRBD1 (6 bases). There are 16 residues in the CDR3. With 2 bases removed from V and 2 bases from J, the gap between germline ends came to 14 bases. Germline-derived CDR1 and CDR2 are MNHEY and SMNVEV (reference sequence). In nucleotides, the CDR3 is TGTGCCAGCAGTTTAGGGTTGGCAGGGGCCACAGATACGCAGTATTTT. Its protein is CASSLGLAGATDTQYF.